This T cell receptor (beta chain) was sequenced during a study of T cell responses to AZD1222 COVID-19 vaccine. Study-level points and caveats: At study baseline, merely about 6 AZD1222 recipients were seropositive. Two AZD1222 administrations were followed by greater Spike-specific TCR breadth and depth. It should be noted that donors were predominantly white British and more often female, and clonal diversity was possibly underestimated. Spike was spanned by vaccine-associated CD4 TCRs, which were dominant at 160-218 and 743-854.

Clones were read by immunoSEQ multiplex PCR, and TCRdb kept only the in-frame ones, dropping some. This table has 65,000 to 75,000 clones, more than 75% appearing once. With respect to this clone: Antigen unknown.

V gave up 2 bases and J gave up 1 base, with 12 bases separating them. The CDR3 runs 15 residues. Germline V gene sequence: CDR1 LNHDA, CDR2 SQIVND (reference sequence). The receptor comes from an adult who received the MenACWY meningococcal vaccine as a control. The rearrangement uses TRBV19 and TRBJ2-7; no clear D gene. The sequences come from peripheral blood, collected 28 days after the second dose of the MenACWY control vaccine. Here the CDR3 reads CASSIRAGQSYEQYF. DNA of the CDR3: TGTGCCAGTAGTATAAGGGCAGGTCAGTCCTACGAGCAGTACTTC.